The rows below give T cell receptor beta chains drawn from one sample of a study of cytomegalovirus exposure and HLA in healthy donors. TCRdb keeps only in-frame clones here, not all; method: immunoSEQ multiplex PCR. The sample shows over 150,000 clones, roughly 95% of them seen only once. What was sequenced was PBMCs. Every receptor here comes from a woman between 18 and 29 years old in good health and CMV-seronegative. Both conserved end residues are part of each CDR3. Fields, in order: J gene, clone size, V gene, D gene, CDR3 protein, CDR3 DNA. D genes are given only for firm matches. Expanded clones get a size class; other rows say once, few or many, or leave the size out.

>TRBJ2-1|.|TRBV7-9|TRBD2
CASSTGLAGGLYNEQFF
TGTGCCAGCAGCACTGGACTAGCGGGGGGGTTGTACAATGAGCAGTTCTTC
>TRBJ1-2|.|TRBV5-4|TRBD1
CASTPGGSTYGYTF
TGTGCCAGCACACCAGGGGGCTCCACCTATGGCTACACCTTC
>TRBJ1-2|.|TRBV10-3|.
CAISEAGSYGYTF
TGTGCCATCAGTGAGGCCGGGTCCTATGGCTACACCTTC
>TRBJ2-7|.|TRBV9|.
CASSVTGTNYEQYF
TGTGCCAGCAGCGTAACAGGGACAAACTACGAGCAGTACTTC
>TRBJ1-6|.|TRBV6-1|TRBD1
CASSDRGSSPLHF
TGTGCCAGCAGCGACAGGGGATCTTCACCCCTCCACTTT
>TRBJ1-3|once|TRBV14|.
CASSHGQKSGNTIYF
TGTGCCAGCAGCCACGGACAGAAATCTGGAAACACCATATATTTT
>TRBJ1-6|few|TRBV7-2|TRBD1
CASSLVGQLTTYNSPLHF
TGTGCCAGCAGCTTAGTGGGACAGCTCACTACTTATAATTCACCCCTCCACTTT
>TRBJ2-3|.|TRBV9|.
CASSGGRTDTQYF
TGTGCCAGCAGCGGGGGGCGGACAGATACGCAGTATTTT
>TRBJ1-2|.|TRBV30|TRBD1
CAWGDRGFVSGYTF
TGTGCCTGGGGGGACAGGGGGTTTGTTTCTGGCTACACCTTC
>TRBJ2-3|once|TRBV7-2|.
CASSFSGSSTDTQYF
TGTGCCAGCAGCTTCAGCGGGTCGAGCACAGATACGCAGTATTTT
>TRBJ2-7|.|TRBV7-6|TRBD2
CASSELAGPPLEQYF
TGTGCCAGCAGCGAACTAGCGGGACCGCCCCTCGAGCAGTACTTC
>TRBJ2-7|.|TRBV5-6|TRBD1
CASSRSGGQPAEQYF
TGTGCCAGCAGCCGGTCAGGGGGACAGCCTGCCGAGCAGTACTTC
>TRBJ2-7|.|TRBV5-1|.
CASRIEGTGSEQYF
TGCGCCAGCAGAATCGAAGGTACAGGGTCCGAGCAGTACTTC
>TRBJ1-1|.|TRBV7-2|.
CATSRGPDTEAFF
TGTGCCACCAGTCGGGGTCCTGACACTGAAGCTTTCTTT
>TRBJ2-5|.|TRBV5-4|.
CASSNGGSETQYF
TGTGCCAGCAGCAACGGGGGTTCAGAGACCCAGTACTTC
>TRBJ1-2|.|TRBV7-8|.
CASSLGRGSFGYTF
TGTGCCAGCAGCTTAGGGAGGGGTAGCTTTGGCTACACCTTC
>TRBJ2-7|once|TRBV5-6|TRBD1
CASSWKDRENEQYF
TGTGCCAGCAGCTGGAAGGACAGGGAAAACGAGCAGTACTTC